The 17 T cell receptor beta chains below all came from one sample that was sequenced in a study of cytomegalovirus exposure and HLA in healthy donors. The PCR ran on 60 Vbeta and 13 Jbeta primers. Profiling relied on immunoSEQ multiplex PCR, and the TCRdb table lists in-frame clones only, not all of them. Of under 200,000 clones listed, approximately 84% were seen once; the top ten hold about 6%. The sample taken for sequencing was PBMCs. The receptors here all came from a woman between 25 and 40 years old in good health and CMV-seropositive.

The rearrangement uses TRBV27 and TRBJ2-3, with TRBD1 as a possible D gene (7 bases). Germline CDR1 reads MNHEY; CDR2 reads SMNVEV (reference sequence). CDR3 length: 14 amino acids. V lost 11 bases, J lost 0 bases, and 15 bases lay in between. CDR3 residues: CAPRGDSSTDTQYF. DNA for the CDR3: TGTGCCCCCAGGGGGGATTCTAGCACAGATACGCAGTATTTT.

The chain uses TRBV19 and TRBJ2-1; D is possibly TRBD1 (5 bases). This CDR3 has 13 residues. CDR1 LNHDA and CDR2 SQIVND come from the germline V gene (reference sequence). The germline V and J ends were trimmed by 8 bases and 5 bases, with 13 bases remaining between them. CDR3 region: CASSHDSHNEQFF. The CDR3 coding sequence is TGTGCCAGTTCCCACGACAGCCACAATGAGCAGTTCTTC.

This rearrangement joins TRBV10-3 to TRBJ1-3; 7 bases match TRBD1. Looked up from germline, CDR1 is ENHRY and CDR2 is SYGVKD. After removal of 8 bases from V and 5 bases from J, the junction contained 12 bases not matched to a gene. This CDR3 region has 15 residues. The CDR3 here is CAIAEDRAGRNTIYF. In nucleotides, the CDR3 is TGTGCCATCGCGGAAGACAGGGCCGGGCGAAACACCATATATTTT.

This clone has only one observation. This sequence joins TRBV2 and TRBJ2-1, with a possible D match to TRBD1 (6 bases). The CDR3 sequence is 12 residues long. V was shortened by 11 bases and J by 3 bases, with 11 bases between the two germline ends. The V gene's germline CDR1 is SNHLY and CDR2 FYNNEI. CDR3 amino acids: CAGRQDYNEQFF. DNA of the CDR3: TGTGCCGGGCGACAGGACTACAATGAGCAGTTCTTC.

Regarding this clone: A much larger clonotype is one base distant, so this may be a read error. The chain uses TRBV11-2 and TRBJ2-7, with D perhaps matching TRBD2 (6 bases). Germline V lookup: CDR1 SGHAT, CDR2 FQNNGV. The CDR3 is 11 amino acids. V was shortened by 4 bases and J by 5 bases, with 6 bases between the two germline ends. The CDR3 coding sequence is TGTGCCAGCAGCTGGGGGGACGAGCAGTACTTC. Its translation is CASSWGDEQYF.

This rearrangement joins TRBV7-6 to TRBJ2-3, with 13 bases lining up with TRBD2. This CDR3 contains 16 residues. The germline CDR1 and CDR2 sequences are SGHVS and FNYEAQ. The trim removed 5 bases at V and 4 bases at J, leaving 6 bases unmatched. CDR3 in DNA: TGTGCCAGCAGCGTGCCGACTAGCGGGGGGCCAGATACGCAGTATTTT. It translates to CASSVPTSGGPDTQYF. The full variable domain, rest sourced from reference TRBV7-6 and TRBJ2-3, is GAGVSQSPRYKVTKRGQDVALRCDPISGHVSLYWYRQALGQGPEFLTYFNYEAQQDKSGLPNDRFSAERPEGSISTLTIQRTEQRDSAMYRCASSVPTSGGPDTQYFGPGTRLTVL.

The chain has TRBV11-3 and TRBJ1-4, with no clear D. V lost 3 bases and J lost 0, with 11 bases in between. This CDR3 contains 16 residues. CDR1 is SGHNT, CDR2 YENEEA, per germline. CDR3 nucleotides: TGTGCCAGCAGCTTGATGAGGTCTTCAACTAATGAAAAACTGTTTTTT. Translated: CASSLMRSSTNEKLFF.

This clone has a handful of counts. The chain joins TRBV6-5 to TRBJ2-7, with a possible D match to TRBD1 (5 bases). This CDR3 has 14 residues. Trimming shortened V by 6 bases and J by 6 bases, and 18 bases separated the two germline ends. The germline CDR1 and CDR2 sequences are MNHEY and SVGAGI. The CDR3: CASRTESHLGEQYF. Written as DNA, the CDR3 is TGTGCCAGCAGGACAGAGTCCCACCTCGGCGAGCAGTACTTC.

The rearrangement links TRBV29-1 to TRBJ2-3, with 7 bases that match TRBD1. The V segment lost 7 bases and the J segment 0 bases; nucleotides outside the gene matches: 4. Germline CDR1 is SQVTM and CDR2 is ANQGSEA. The CDR3 has 13 residues. CDR3 residues: CSETTGSTDTQYF. For the CDR3, the DNA is TGCAGCGAGACGACAGGGAGCACAGATACGCAGTATTTT.

This clone has just a few counts. The chain combines TRBV2 with TRBJ1-5, with 10 bases fitting TRBD1. Germline values: CDR1 SNHLY, CDR2 FYNNEI. The V gene end was trimmed by 3 bases and the J gene end by 2 bases; junction bases not matched to a gene: 1. CDR3 length: 15 residues. CDR3 residues: CASSEDRGGNQPQHF. CDR3 nucleotides: TGTGCCAGCAGTGAGGACAGGGGGGGCAATCAGCCCCAGCATTTT.

The rearrangement uses TRBV15 and TRBJ1-4, with 7 bases lining up with TRBD1. The CDR3 consists of 16 residues. CDR1 and CDR2 from the germline V gene are LNHNV and YYDKDF (reference sequence). J was trimmed by 5 bases and V by 0 bases; bases with no gene match: 6. CDR3: CATSRDRPGGNEKLFF. The CDR3 bases are TGTGCCACCAGCAGAGATCGGCCAGGGGGAAATGAAAAACTGTTTTTT. Filled out from reference TRBV15 and TRBJ1-4, the complete variable domain reads DAMVIQNPRYQVTQFGKPVTLSCSQTLNHNVMYWYQQKSSQAPKLLFHYYDKDFNNEADTPDNFQSRRPNTSFCFLDIRSPGLGDTAMYLCATSRDRPGGNEKLFFGSGTQLSVL.

This clone was seen once. The chain couples TRBV5-1 to TRBJ2-7; 7 positions agree with TRBD2. Germline assignment: CDR1 SGHRS and CDR2 YFSETQ. The CDR3 has 13 amino acids. The V gene end was trimmed by 7 bases and the J gene end by 3 bases; junction bases not matched to a gene: 7. The CDR3 reads CASGRVADYEQYF. Here the CDR3 DNA reads TGCGCCAGCGGGAGGGTAGCGGACTACGAGCAGTACTTC.

The V call is TRBV6-5, the J call TRBJ1-2; D might be TRBD1 (5 bases). Between the trimmed V and J ends, which lost 10 bases and 1 base, there was a span of 13 bases. In germline, CDR1 is MNHEY, CDR2 SVGAGI. The CDR3 sequence is 13 residues long. The CDR3 spells CATGRQINYGYTF. DNA for the CDR3: TGTGCCACCGGACGACAGATTAACTATGGCTACACCTTC.

Only a few counts were recorded for this clone. This chain uses TRBV2 with TRBJ2-7; D perhaps matches TRBD2 (5 bases). The V and J ends lost 4 bases and 1 base respectively, with 11 bases between them. The germline V gene encodes CDR1 SNHLY and CDR2 FYNNEI. CDR3 length: 14 residues. The CDR3 protein is CASSARAGSYEQYF. As DNA, the CDR3 is TGTGCCAGCAGTGCCCGGGCGGGTTCCTACGAGCAGTACTTC.

The gene calls are TRBV5-7 and TRBJ2-7; TRBD1 matches 7 bases. TRBV5-7 is classed as an ORF, of uncertain function. This CDR3 is built from 16 residues. V lost 0 bases, J lost 0 bases, and 6 bases stayed unmatched. The CDR3 sequence is CASSLVGTASSYEQYF. CDR3 in DNA: TGTGCCAGCAGCTTGGTCGGGACAGCGAGCTCCTACGAGCAGTACTTC.

This clone was detected only once. V and J are TRBV11-3 and TRBJ1-1; no firm D call. This CDR3 has 13 amino acids. V was trimmed by 1 base and J by 1 base, leaving 4 bases between them. The germline gives CDR1 SGHNT, CDR2 YENEEA. DNA for the CDR3: TGTGCCAGCAGCTTAGGGCAGAACACTGAAGCTTTCTTT. Translated: CASSLGQNTEAFF.

The V call is TRBV15, the J call TRBJ2-5; D possibly corresponds to TRBD1 (6 bases). Germline V lookup: CDR1 LNHNV, CDR2 YYDKDF (reference sequence). V shed 0 bases and J shed 1 base, with 9 bases lying between them. This CDR3 contains 15 residues. The CDR3 DNA follows: TGTGCCACCAGCAGAGAACAGGGTCCCCAAGAGACCCAGTACTTC. As protein: CATSREQGPQETQYF.